The T cell receptor (beta chain) described here comes from a study of response to subunit inactivated influenza vaccine. Germline-derived CDR1 and CDR2 are SGHRS and YFSETQ. The CDR3 consists of 15 residues. V gave up 4 bases and J gave up 6 bases; unmatched junction bases: 12. This clonotype was seen many times. What it recognizes is unknown. TCRdb used MiXCR to reprocess the RT-PCR reads, holding one entry per CDR3 protein. Here the sample spans about 160,000 distinct CDR3 sequences, about a tenth being singletons. Study conclusions and caveats: Authors suggested seasonal influenza vaccinations each recruit few new T cells.

V gene TRBV5-1 combines with J gene TRBJ2-7, with TRBD1 identical over 8 bases. The source is a man aged 50 to 60 who received an inactivated influenza vaccine. Material: non-naive T cells sorted from PBMCs, obtained about 40 days after vaccination. CDR3 sequence reads: CASSERTGIILEQYF. CDR3 in DNA: TGCGCCAGCAGCGAACGGACAGGGATAATACTCGAGCAGTACTTC.